These 22 T cell receptor beta chains were sequenced from one sample in a study of T-cell reconstitution after alpha-beta-depleted transplantation in children. A library of TCRbeta sequences, prepared with unique molecular identifiers, was generated. TCRdb reprocessed the PCR reads with MiXCR, giving one entry per CDR3 protein. The data show 280,000 or so distinct CDR3 sequences, around a tenth seen once. Sequenced here: peripheral blood, sampled 180 days after TCRalphabeta/CD19-depleted stem cell transplant. These receptors all stem from a male patient aged 2-15 years who had a stem cell transplant for chronic granulomatous disease, so the T cells may come from the graft donor.

This clonotype occurred many times. The chain couples TRBV6-5 to TRBJ2-1; a possible D gene is TRBD1 (5 bases). The CDR3 is 14 residues long. Germline CDR1 and CDR2: MNHEY and SVGAGI. V lost 2 bases and J lost 9, with 14 bases in between. The CDR3 DNA reads TGTGCCAGCAGTTACGGTCCAGGGAACGGTGAGCAGTTCTTC. Residues: CASSYGPGNGEQFF.

This clonotype was seen at least ten times. This chain uses TRBV10-3 with TRBJ2-3; weak D call: TRBD2 (5 bases). The CDR3 totals 17 residues. Germline CDR1 reads ENHRY; CDR2 reads SYGVKD. V lost 0 bases and J lost 2, with 15 bases in between. Written as DNA, the CDR3 is TGTGCCATCAGTGAGTCGAAGTCCTCAGGACTCACAGATACGCAGTATTTT. Its translation is CAISESKSSGLTDTQYF.

V usage is TRBV12-3 or TRBV12-4 and J usage is TRBJ1-5; D is perhaps TRBD1 (6 bases). The CDR3 length is 14 residues. Trimming cost V 6 bases and J 5 bases, with 14 bases left between them. DNA of the CDR3: TGTGCCAGCAGCCCGGACAGTCAATATCAGCCCCAGCATTTT. The encoded protein is CASSPDSQYQPQHF.

This clonotype was detected many times. J is TRBJ2-7 and V is TRBV10-2; D is ambiguous. V lost 3 bases and J lost 0, with 6 bases in between. The germline CDR1 and CDR2 sequences are WSHSY and SAAADI. This CDR3 comprises 13 residues. The CDR3: CASSDQVSYEQYF. CDR3 DNA sequence: TGCGCCAGCAGTGACCAGGTCTCCTACGAGCAGTACTTC.

On this clonotype itself: A much larger clone is a single base away; this may be a read error. Here the CDR3 omits its conserved ending phenylalanine or tryptophan, so a read error is the likely source. The rearrangement links TRBV10-1 to TRBJ2-3; 10 positions match TRBD2. Germline CDR1 WNHNN, CDR2 SYGVQD (reference sequence). V gave up 3 bases and J gave up 2 bases; unmatched junction bases: 2. CDR3 length: 15 residues. The CDR3 here is CASSETSGITDTQYS. The CDR3 region has the DNA TGCGCCAGCAGTGAAACTAGCGGGATCACAGATACGCAGTATTCT.

This clonotype has a count of ten or more. The rearrangement links TRBV20-1 to TRBJ2-2; no reliable D call. The V gene lost 6 bases and the J gene lost 5 bases, with 22 bases spanning the gap. The CDR3 runs to 16 residues. Germline-derived CDR1 and CDR2 are DFQATT and SNEGSKA (reference sequence). This CDR3 reads CSASPGAILTTGELFF. CDR3 bases: TGCAGTGCATCCCCAGGCGCCATCTTAACTACCGGGGAGCTGTTTTTT.

This clonotype was seen ten or more times. The J gene is TRBJ2-3, the V gene TRBV5-1; D possibly corresponds to TRBD2 (5 bases). Germline-derived CDR1 and CDR2 are SGHRS and YFSETQ. This CDR3 is 16 amino acids long. V was pared by 3 bases and J by 3 bases, with 17 bases between. The CDR3 loop is CASSSVGQPGTDTQYF. DNA of the CDR3: TGCGCCAGCAGCTCCGTGGGCCAGCCGGGGACAGATACGCAGTATTTT.

Regarding this clonotype: A much larger clone lies one base from this, so it may be a read error. The V and J genes are TRBV29-1 and TRBJ2-2, with D perhaps TRBD1 or TRBD2 (5 bases each). This CDR3 has 13 residues. Germline lookup yields CDR1 SQVTM and CDR2 ANQGSEA. Trimming took 6 bases from V and 7 from J, leaving 15 bases between them. The CDR3 spells CSVARGFVGELFF. In nucleotides, the CDR3 is TGCAGCGTGGCGAGGGGATTTGTCGGGGAGCTGTTTTTT.

This clonotype was recorded at least ten times. The V and J genes are TRBV11-2 and TRBJ2-1; D is unresolved. The V and J ends lost 1 base and 7 bases respectively, with 11 bases between them. The V gene's germline CDR1 is SGHAT and CDR2 FQNNGV. CDR3 size: 14 residues. The CDR3 region is CASSLVGPLNEQFF. DNA of the CDR3: TGTGCCAGCAGCTTAGTGGGTCCTCTGAATGAGCAGTTCTTC.

V and J are TRBV28 and TRBJ1-5; D may be TRBD1 (5 bases). CDR3 length: 16 residues. Trimming removed 5 bases at V and 4 bases at J, with 18 bases between. Germline lookup yields CDR1 MDHEN and CDR2 SYDVKM. This CDR3 is CASSPSGTEGNQPQHF. The DNA for the CDR3 is TGTGCCAGCAGTCCCTCCGGGACGGAGGGAAATCAGCCCCAGCATTTT.

This clonotype was seen at least ten times. The rearrangement joins TRBV5-6 to TRBJ2-3; TRBD1 matches 7 bases. The CDR3 runs to 16 residues. The ends lost 4 bases at V and 5 bases at J; junction bases unmatched: 13. Germline CDR1 SGHDT, CDR2 YYEEEE. CDR3 sequence reads: CASSASGTVVGDTQYF. For the CDR3, the DNA is TGTGCCAGCAGCGCTTCCGGGACAGTCGTAGGAGATACGCAGTATTTT.

This chain joins TRBV4-2 and TRBJ2-7; D unresolved. V was clipped by 0 bases and J by 1 base, with 7 bases between them. The germline gives CDR1 LGHNA, CDR2 YNFKEQ. CDR3 size: 14 residues. The CDR3 loop is CASSQEKGSYEQYF. The CDR3 region has the DNA TGTGCCAGCAGCCAAGAAAAGGGATCCTACGAGCAGTACTTC.

Many counts were recorded for this clonotype. V usage is TRBV5-1 and J usage is TRBJ2-7, with 7 bases matching TRBD1. CDR3 length: 15 residues. Per germline, CDR1 SGHRS and CDR2 YFSETQ. J gave up 5 bases and V 0 bases, and 8 bases lay outside the gene matches. The chain's CDR3 is CASSLEGQPSDEQYF. The CDR3 nucleotides read TGCGCCAGCAGCTTGGAGGGACAGCCTTCCGACGAGCAGTACTTC.

This clonotype has at least ten counts. This chain joins TRBV9 and TRBJ2-1; 7 bases are a match to TRBD2. After removal of 2 bases from V and 9 bases from J, the junction contained 2 bases not matched to a gene. Germline CDR1 is SGDLS and CDR2 is YYNGEE. This CDR3 is 12 amino acids long. The CDR3 reads CASSVGRGEQFF. Here the CDR3 DNA reads TGTGCCAGCAGCGTTGGGAGGGGTGAGCAGTTCTTC.

Notes on this clonotype: This may be a read error, as it is one base from a much larger clone. This chain links TRBV5-1 with TRBJ2-2, with no clear D. Trimming left V 6 bases short and J 6 bases short, with 12 bases between. In germline, CDR1 is SGHRS, CDR2 YFSETQ. The CDR3 extends over 13 amino acids. CDR3 DNA sequence: TGCGCCAGCATAGACGACACTTCCGGGGAGCTGTTTTTT. Its protein is CASIDDTSGELFF. Using reference TRBV5-1 and TRBJ2-2 for the parts outside the CDR3, the full variable domain is KAGVTQTPRYLIKTRGQQVTLSCSPISGHRSVSWYQQTPGQGLQFLFEYFSETQRNKGNFPGRFSGRQFSNSRSEMNVSTLELGDSALYLCASIDDTSGELFFGEGSRLTVL.

The rearrangement links TRBV7-6 to TRBJ2-7, with TRBD2 matching 7 bases. From germline, CDR1 is SGHVS and CDR2 FNYEAQ. The length of the CDR3 is 15 residues. J gave up 2 bases and V 4 bases, and 8 bases lay outside the gene matches. CDR3 nucleotide sequence: TGTGCCAGCAGCTATCGGCGGGGGTCGACCTACGAGCAGTACTTC. Translating gives CASSYRRGSTYEQYF. Drawing the rest from reference TRBV7-6 and TRBJ2-7, the complete variable domain is GAGVSQSPRYKVTKRGQDVALRCDPISGHVSLYWYRQALGQGPEFLTYFNYEAQQDKSGLPNDRFSAERPEGSISTLTIQRTEQRDSAMYRCASSYRRGSTYEQYFGPGTRLTVT.

Worth noting for this clonotype: This may be a read error, as it is one base from a much larger clone. The V gene is TRBV7-8, the J gene TRBJ2-1; maybe TRBD2 (6 bases). Germline assignment: CDR1 SGHVS and CDR2 FQNEAQ. The CDR3 is 15 amino acids. The chain's CDR3 is CAISLGEDSYNEQFF. The DNA of the CDR3 is TGTGCCATCAGCTTAGGGGAGGACTCGTACAATGAGCAGTTCTTC.

This clonotype was detected ten times or more. V is TRBV21-1 and J is TRBJ2-4; the table assigns TRBD2, which was not confirmed against the DNA. TRBV21-1 constitutes a pseudogene. The CDR3 is made up of 15 amino acids. The CDR3 is CASSYSGRAENIQYF. CDR3 in DNA: TGTGCCAGCAGCTATAGCGGGAGGGCCGAAAACATTCAGTACTTC.

For this clonotype: Since a much larger clone is just one base distant, this may be a read error. This chain uses TRBV20-1 with TRBJ2-1; D not resolved. The CDR3 spans 14 residues. The germline CDR1 and CDR2 sequences are DFQATT and SNEGSKA (reference sequence). CDR3 sequence reads: CTARETRQYNEQFF. For the CDR3, the DNA is TGCACTGCTAGAGAGACACGGCAGTACAATGAGCAGTTCTTC.

This clonotype was seen at least ten times. The CDR3 here is CSARTLQGQGEKLFF. The CDR3 nucleotides read TGCAGTGCTAGGACACTCCAGGGGCAGGGGGAAAAACTGTTTTTT. J is TRBJ1-4 and V is TRBV20-1; tentative D call: TRBD1 (6 bases). Looked up from germline, CDR1 is DFQATT and CDR2 is SNEGSKA (reference sequence). The CDR3 extends over 15 amino acids. V was clipped by 3 bases and J by 8 bases, with 19 bases between them.

This clonotype was detected ten times or more. The CDR3 here is CASRTIFRGVADNEQFF. DNA for the CDR3: TGCGCCAGCAGGACGATATTCAGGGGTGTAGCGGACAATGAGCAGTTCTTC. The chain combines TRBV5-1 with TRBJ2-1; D is perhaps TRBD1 or TRBD2 (6 bases each). V was trimmed by 5 bases and J by 5 bases, leaving 23 bases between them. The germline V gene has CDR1 SGHRS and CDR2 YFSETQ. This CDR3 comprises 17 residues.

This clonotype was picked up many times. The CDR3 DNA sequence: TGTGCCAGCAGCCCACCCCGCGGGGGCAGCACCGGGGAGCTGTTTTTT. It encodes CASSPPRGGSTGELFF. The chain joins TRBV7-2 to TRBJ2-2, with D perhaps TRBD2 (7 bases). The CDR3 loop spans 16 amino acids. Deletions cut 5 bases from V and 4 bases from J, with 17 bases between. Germline values: CDR1 SGHTA, CDR2 FQGNSA.